This passage covers 9 T cell receptor beta chains from one sample sequenced in a study of T cells expressing NK-cell markers. TCRdb derives one entry per CDR3 protein from the 5' RACE reads, leaving out DNA. The sample has about 460,000 distinct CDR3 sequences; the top ten hold roughly 1.4%. Sequencing was carried out using blood T cells: a sorted CD56 or NKG2C T cell subset, CD4+ or CD8+ T cells, or bulk PBMC T cells (not recorded which). The origin of the receptors is a woman aged 45-60 years in good health.

This rearrangement joins TRBV12-3 or TRBV12-4 to TRBJ1-6; the TRBD1 assignment by TCRdb is unverifiable without DNA. CDR3 length equals 13 residues. The CDR3 loop reads CASSLTGNSPLHF.

The chain joins TRBV20-1 to TRBJ2-3; TCRdb's D call, TRBD1, is unchecked because there is no DNA. Germline values: CDR1 DFQATT, CDR2 SNEGSKA (reference sequence). The CDR3 sequence is 17 residues long. CDR3 sequence: CSARDWVLRGGTDTQYF.

V gene TRBV14 combines with J gene TRBJ1-1; there is no DNA to check the TCRdb D call of TRBD1. Germline-derived CDR1 and CDR2 are SGHDN and FVKESK. This CDR3 is built from 19 residues. CDR3 region: CASSSLDRGGGHSVTEAFF.

The genes are TRBV7-9 and TRBJ2-1; TCRdb reports TRBD2, a call that lacks DNA to check it against. Germline lookup yields CDR1 SEHNR and CDR2 FQNEAQ (reference sequence). The CDR3 has 21 residues. The CDR3 here is CASSHPRFGSGRAGSYNEQFF. Based on the CDR3 plus reference TRBV7-9 and TRBJ2-1, the full variable domain is DTGVSQNPRHKITKRGQNVTFRCDPISEHNRLYWYRQTLGQGPEFLTYFQNEAQLEKSRLLSDRFSAERPKGSFSTLEIQRTEQGDSAMYLCASSHPRFGSGRAGSYNEQFFGPGTRLTVL.

The J gene is TRBJ2-1, the V gene TRBV5-1; TCRdb picks TRBD2, but there is no DNA to check that call. Germline CDR1 reads SGHRS; CDR2 reads YFSETQ. CDR3 size: 16 residues. The CDR3 sequence is CASSSGGSSGGNEQFF.

The chain joins TRBV5-1 to TRBJ2-1; TCRdb picks TRBD2, but there is no DNA to check that call. The CDR3 covers 17 residues. CDR1 and CDR2 (germline): SGHRS, YFSETQ. CDR3 residues: CASSLTPGGTAYNEQFF.

The chain is built from TRBV24-1 and TRBJ2-5; lacking DNA, the TRBD1 call made by TCRdb goes unchecked. This CDR3 spans 15 amino acids. Germline V lookup: CDR1 KGHDR, CDR2 SFDVKD. The chain's CDR3 is CATSDAQGVQETQYF.

This sequence joins TRBV9 and TRBJ2-1; absent DNA, TCRdb's TRBD2 call cannot be checked. Germline CDR1 reads SGDLS; CDR2 reads YYNGEE. The length of the CDR3 is 15 residues. The CDR3 loop is CASSFLAGGSDEQFF.

This chain's CDR3 is CASSRPPDPPTDTQYF. This chain links TRBV5-1 with TRBJ2-3; with no DNA, the TCRdb D assignment of TRBD2 cannot be verified. The germline gives CDR1 SGHRS, CDR2 YFSETQ. The CDR3 runs 16 residues.